What follows is one T cell receptor beta chain and its context. The table came from immunoSEQ multiplex PCR; TCRdb's copy has only in-frame clones and leaves some out. Of 600,000 to 750,000 clones in the sample, about two thirds were seen once. This sample is drawn from a study of shared clonotypes between healthy human individuals. The clonotype comes from a woman between 25 and 40 years old in good health. Sequenced input: memory CD4+ T cells sorted from blood. The subset: CD45RA-negative fraction.

CDR3 coding DNA: TGTGCCAGCCAGCTGGAGACAGGGGGTGGGAGGGCTTTCTTT. This sequence encodes CASQLETGGGRAFF. This chain joins TRBV6-1 and TRBJ1-1; 9 bases fit TRBD1. The CDR3 has 14 residues. Trimming took 8 bases from V and 11 from J; bases not matched to a gene: 15. Germline CDR1 MNHNS, CDR2 SASEGT.